This T cell receptor (beta chain) was obtained from a study of blood T cell repertoires in COVID-19 (TCRdb year 2020). Describing the broader study: Samples from collaborators originated in the United States, Italy and Spain and spanned both the acute and convalescent phases of COVID-19. Samples came from the ongoing ImmuneRACE study (first 160 participants) plus 1,254 subjects from 6 global collaborators. The repertoires were released in a freely available public database meant as a resource for research on the immune response to SARS-CoV-2. The prospective study material was composed of cDNA or gDNA derived from T cells, B-cell-depleted T cells, or PBMCs. HLA class I and class II types, where available, came from metadata supplied by the sample provider rather than from assay-based typing. Sample metadata almost always included a de-identified subject ID, COVID-19 status, age in years and sex. Deeply sampled blood TCRbeta repertoires from subjects exposed to, actively infected with, or recovered from COVID-19 were included in the dataset.

On this clone: Its antigen is still unknown. No base quality information exists; no much larger clone differs at one position.

TCRbeta CDR3 regions were amplified from genomic DNA using the immunoSEQ Assay, a bias-controlled multiplex PCR. In the source study's methods: Within the assay, amplification of reference gene primers was used to estimate how many nucleated cells each sample contained. Sequence reads were collapsed and filtered to measure the absolute abundance of every unique TCRbeta CDR3 rearrangement. For each sample, productive Simpson clonality was calculated as the square root of Simpson's diversity index over productive rearrangements. TCRdb took this table from immuneACCESS and kept in-frame rearrangements with V and J called. Such tables lack part of the clones; where checked against another copy, unresolved V genes explain under half of the gap, and the rest is unexplained. The DNA gave D and trimming, while V, J and clone size come from that table. Counted in this sample were approximately 320,000 clones; roughly 90% of them appeared once. The ten largest clones capture around 2.5% of the sample.

For CDR1 and CDR2, the germline V gene lists MDHEN and SYDVKM. The CDR3 covers 15 residues, taking in both the cysteine and the phenylalanine. Only the CDR3 part of the read is kept: 45 bases, read in frame from the first base. From V the trimming removes 6 bases and from J it removes 7 bases, while the gene matches leave 12 bases of the junction unaccounted for. Here is what the overall study found, with its caveats: The amount of clinical and demographic metadata varied by source and participant and was provided uncurated.

In the prospective study, participants were about 18 to 90 years old, resided in 20 to 30 geographic areas of the United States, and were enrolled through a virtual design. In the prospective study, participants were assigned to cohorts based on the clinical history participants reported in a screening survey and a study questionnaire. Recovered participants in ImmuneRACE Cohort 3 were defined as having two consecutive negative NP/OP PCR tests, clearance from a healthcare professional, or resolution of symptoms. In the prospective study, whole blood, serum and a nasopharyngeal or oropharyngeal swab were collected from each participant by mobile phlebotomists. Prospective study participants could optionally give additional blood draws and questionnaires over an approximately 2-month period. Prospective study blood samples were shipped either frozen or at room temperature before DNA extraction.

Material for sequencing was PBMCs or T cells enriched from blood (not recorded which). The clonotype comes from a man aged 60 to 69 who had recovered from COVID-19. The chain links TRBV28 with TRBJ1-5, with TRBD1 matching 7 junction bases. The DNA sequence follows: TGTGCCAGCAGCCGTACCAGACCAGGGGGACAGCCCCAGCATTTT. Protein translation: CASSRTRPGGQPQHF.